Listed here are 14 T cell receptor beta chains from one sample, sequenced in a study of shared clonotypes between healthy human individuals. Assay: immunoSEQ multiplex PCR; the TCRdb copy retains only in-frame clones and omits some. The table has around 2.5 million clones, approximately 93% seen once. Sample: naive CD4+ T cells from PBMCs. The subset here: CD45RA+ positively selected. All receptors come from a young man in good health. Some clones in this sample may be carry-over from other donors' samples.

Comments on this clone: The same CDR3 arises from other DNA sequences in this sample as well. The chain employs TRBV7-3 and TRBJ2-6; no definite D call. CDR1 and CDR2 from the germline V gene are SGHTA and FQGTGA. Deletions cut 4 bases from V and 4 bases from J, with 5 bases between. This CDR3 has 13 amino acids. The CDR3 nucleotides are TGTGCCAGCAGCTCAACCGGGGCCAACGTCCTGACTTTC. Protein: CASSSTGANVLTF.

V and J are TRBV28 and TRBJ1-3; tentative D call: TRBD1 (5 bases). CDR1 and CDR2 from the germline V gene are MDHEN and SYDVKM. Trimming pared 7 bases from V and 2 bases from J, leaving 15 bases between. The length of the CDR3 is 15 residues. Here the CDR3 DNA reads TGTGCCAGCATCGGGGGTGGAAGTGCTGGAAACACCATATATTTT. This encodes CASIGGGSAGNTIYF.

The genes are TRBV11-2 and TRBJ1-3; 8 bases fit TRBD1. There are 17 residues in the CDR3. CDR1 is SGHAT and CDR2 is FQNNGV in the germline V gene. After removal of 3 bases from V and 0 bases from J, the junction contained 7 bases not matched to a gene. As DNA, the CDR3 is TGTGCCAGCAGCTTTTCGGGACAGGCCTACTCTGGAAACACCATATATTTT. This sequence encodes CASSFSGQAYSGNTIYF.

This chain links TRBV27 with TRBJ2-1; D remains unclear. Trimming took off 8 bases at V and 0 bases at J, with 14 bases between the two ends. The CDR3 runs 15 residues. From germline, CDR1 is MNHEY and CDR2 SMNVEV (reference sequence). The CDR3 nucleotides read TGTGCCAGCCATATCTTCTACCGCTCCTACAATGAGCAGTTCTTC. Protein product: CASHIFYRSYNEQFF.

CDR3 residues: CAWRLQGNEKLFF. The CDR3 DNA reads as TGTGCCTGGAGACTACAGGGGAATGAAAAACTGTTTTTT. This rearrangement joins TRBV30 to TRBJ1-4; 7 bases align to TRBD1. J was trimmed by 5 bases and V by 3 bases; bases with no gene match: 3. The CDR3 covers 13 residues. Per germline, CDR1 GTSNPN and CDR2 SVGIG (reference sequence).

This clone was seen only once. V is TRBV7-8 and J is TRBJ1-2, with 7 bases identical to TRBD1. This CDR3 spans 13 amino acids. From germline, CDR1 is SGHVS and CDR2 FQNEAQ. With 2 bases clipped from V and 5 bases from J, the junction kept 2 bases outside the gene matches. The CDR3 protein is CASSLQQGYGYTF. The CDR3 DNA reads TGTGCCAGCAGCTTACAACAGGGGTATGGCTACACCTTC.

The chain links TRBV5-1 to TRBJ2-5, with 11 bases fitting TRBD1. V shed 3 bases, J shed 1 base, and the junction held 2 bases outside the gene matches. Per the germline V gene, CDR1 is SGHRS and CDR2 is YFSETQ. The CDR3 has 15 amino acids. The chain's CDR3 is CASSYGTGGQETQYF. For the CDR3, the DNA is TGCGCCAGCAGCTACGGGACAGGGGGCCAAGAGACCCAGTACTTC.

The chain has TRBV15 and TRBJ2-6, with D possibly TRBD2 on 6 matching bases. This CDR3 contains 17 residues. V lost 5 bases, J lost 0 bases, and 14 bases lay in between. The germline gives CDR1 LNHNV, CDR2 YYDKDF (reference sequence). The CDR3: CATSSRRGYSGANVLTF. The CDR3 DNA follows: TGTGCCACCAGCTCCCGGCGGGGTTACTCTGGGGCCAACGTCCTGACTTTC.

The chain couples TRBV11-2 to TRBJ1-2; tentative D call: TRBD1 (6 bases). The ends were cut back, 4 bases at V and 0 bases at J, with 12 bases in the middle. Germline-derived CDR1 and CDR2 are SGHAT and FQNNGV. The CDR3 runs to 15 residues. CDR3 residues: CASSSWTESNYGYTF. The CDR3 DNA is TGTGCCAGCAGCTCTTGGACAGAATCTAACTATGGCTACACCTTC.

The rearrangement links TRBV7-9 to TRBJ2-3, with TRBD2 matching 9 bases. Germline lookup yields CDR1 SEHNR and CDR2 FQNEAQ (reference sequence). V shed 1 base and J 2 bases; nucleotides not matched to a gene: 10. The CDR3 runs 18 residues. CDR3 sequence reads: CASSLGFQREAITDTQYF. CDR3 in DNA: TGTGCCAGCAGCTTAGGATTTCAGCGGGAGGCAATCACAGATACGCAGTATTTT.

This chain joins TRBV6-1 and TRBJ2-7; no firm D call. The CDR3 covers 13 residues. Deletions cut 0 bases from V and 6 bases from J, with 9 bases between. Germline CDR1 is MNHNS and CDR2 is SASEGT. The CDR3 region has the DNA TGTGCCAGCAGTGAAGCGGGAATGTCCGAGCAGTACTTC. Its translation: CASSEAGMSEQYF.

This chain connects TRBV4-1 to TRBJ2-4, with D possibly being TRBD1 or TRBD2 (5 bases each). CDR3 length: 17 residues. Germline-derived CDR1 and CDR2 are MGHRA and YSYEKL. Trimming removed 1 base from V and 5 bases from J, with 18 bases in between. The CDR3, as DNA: TGCGCCAGCAGCCAAGGTAGAGGGAGTGAGGGGCAAAACATTCAGTACTTC. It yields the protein CASSQGRGSEGQNIQYF.

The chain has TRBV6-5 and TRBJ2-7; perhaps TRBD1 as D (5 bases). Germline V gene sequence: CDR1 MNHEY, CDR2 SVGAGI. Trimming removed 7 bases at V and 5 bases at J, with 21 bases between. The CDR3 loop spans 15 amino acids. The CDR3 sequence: CASTRLAGKSHEQYF. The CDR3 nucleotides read TGTGCCAGCACCCGGTTGGCAGGGAAGAGTCACGAGCAGTACTTC.

The chain's CDR3 is CASSLASGNYEQYF. Written as DNA, the CDR3 is TGTGCCAGCAGCTTGGCTAGCGGGAACTACGAGCAGTACTTC. V usage is TRBV7-9 and J usage is TRBJ2-7; 9 nucleotides match TRBD2. Germline loops: CDR1 SEHNR, CDR2 FQNEAQ (reference sequence). V shed 3 bases and J 3 bases; nucleotides not matched to a gene: 3. The length of the CDR3 is 14 residues.